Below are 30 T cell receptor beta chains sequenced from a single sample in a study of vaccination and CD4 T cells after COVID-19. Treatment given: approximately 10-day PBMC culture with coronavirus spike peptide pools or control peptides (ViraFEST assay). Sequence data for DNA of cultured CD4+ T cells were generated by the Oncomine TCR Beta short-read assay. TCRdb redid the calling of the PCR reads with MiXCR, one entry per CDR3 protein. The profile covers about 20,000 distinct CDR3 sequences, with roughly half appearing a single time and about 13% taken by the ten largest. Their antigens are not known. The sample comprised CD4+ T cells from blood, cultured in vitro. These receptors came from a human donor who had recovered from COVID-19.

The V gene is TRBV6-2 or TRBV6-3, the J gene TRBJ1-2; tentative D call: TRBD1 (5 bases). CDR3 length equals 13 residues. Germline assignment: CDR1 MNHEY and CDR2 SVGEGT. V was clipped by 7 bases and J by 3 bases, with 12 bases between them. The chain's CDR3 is CASKTGTDYGYTF. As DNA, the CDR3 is TGTGCCAGCAAAACCGGGACCGACTATGGCTACACCTTC.

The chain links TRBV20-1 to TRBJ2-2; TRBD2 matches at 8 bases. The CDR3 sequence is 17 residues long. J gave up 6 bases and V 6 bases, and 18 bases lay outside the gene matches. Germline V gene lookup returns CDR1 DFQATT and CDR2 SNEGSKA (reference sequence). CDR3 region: CSAHLPGTRGPSGELFF. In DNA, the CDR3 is TGCAGTGCCCATCTGCCCGGGACTAGGGGTCCCTCCGGGGAGCTGTTTTTT.

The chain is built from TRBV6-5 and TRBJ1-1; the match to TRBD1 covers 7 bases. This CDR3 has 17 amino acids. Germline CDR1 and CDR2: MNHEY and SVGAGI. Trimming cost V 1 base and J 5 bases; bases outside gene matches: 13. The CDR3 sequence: CASSYFQDRAGGTEAFF. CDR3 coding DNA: TGTGCCAGCAGTTACTTTCAAGACAGGGCGGGAGGGACTGAAGCTTTCTTT.

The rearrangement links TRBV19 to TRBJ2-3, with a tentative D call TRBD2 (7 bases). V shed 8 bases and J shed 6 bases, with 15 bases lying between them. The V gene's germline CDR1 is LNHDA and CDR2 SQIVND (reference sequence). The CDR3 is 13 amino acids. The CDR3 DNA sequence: TGTGCCAGTGGTAGGGGGAGGGGGGATACGCAGTATTTT. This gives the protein CASGRGRGDTQYF.

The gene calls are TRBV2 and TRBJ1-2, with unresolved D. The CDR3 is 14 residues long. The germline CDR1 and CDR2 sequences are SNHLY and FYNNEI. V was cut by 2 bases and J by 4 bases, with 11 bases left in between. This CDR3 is CASSEQSPSYGYTF. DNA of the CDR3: TGTGCCAGCAGTGAACAGTCCCCCTCCTATGGCTACACCTTC. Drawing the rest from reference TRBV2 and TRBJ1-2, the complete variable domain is EPEVTQTPSHQVTQMGQEVILRCVPISNHLYFYWYRQILGQKVEFLVSFYNNEISEKSEIFDDQFSVERPDGSNFTLKIRSTKLEDSAMYFCASSEQSPSYGYTFGSGTRLTVV.

CDR3 sequence reads: CASSDDTYEQYF. In nucleotides, the CDR3 is TGTGCCAGCAGTGACGACACCTACGAGCAGTACTTC. The rearrangement joins TRBV2 to TRBJ2-7; D gene ambiguous. The germline V gene has CDR1 SNHLY and CDR2 FYNNEI. This CDR3 comprises 12 residues. V lost 3 bases to trimming and J lost 2 bases, with 5 bases between them. The variable domain in full, completed from reference TRBV2 and TRBJ2-7, reads EPEVTQTPSHQVTQMGQEVILRCVPISNHLYFYWYRQILGQKVEFLVSFYNNEISEKSEIFDDQFSVERPDGSNFTLKIRSTKLEDSAMYFCASSDDTYEQYFGPGTRLTVT.

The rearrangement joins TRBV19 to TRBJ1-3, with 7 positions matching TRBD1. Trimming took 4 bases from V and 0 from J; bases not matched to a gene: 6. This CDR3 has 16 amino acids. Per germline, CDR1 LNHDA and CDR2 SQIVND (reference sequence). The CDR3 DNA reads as TGTGCCAGTAGTACTCGGACAGGCAGCTCTGGAAACACCATATATTTT. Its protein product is CASSTRTGSSGNTIYF.

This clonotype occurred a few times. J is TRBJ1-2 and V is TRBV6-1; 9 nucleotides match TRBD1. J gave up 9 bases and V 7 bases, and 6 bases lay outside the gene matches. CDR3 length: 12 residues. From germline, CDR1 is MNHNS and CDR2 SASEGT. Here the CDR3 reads CASNPGQGRYTF. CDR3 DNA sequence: TGTGCCAGCAATCCGGGACAGGGACGCTACACCTTC.

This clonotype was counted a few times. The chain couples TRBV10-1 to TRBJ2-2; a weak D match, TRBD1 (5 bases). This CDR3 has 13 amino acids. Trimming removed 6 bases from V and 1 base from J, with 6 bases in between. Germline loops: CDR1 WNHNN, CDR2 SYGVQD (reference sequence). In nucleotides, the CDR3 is TGCGCCAGCAGACAGGTGAACACCGGGGAGCTGTTTTTT. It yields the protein CASRQVNTGELFF.

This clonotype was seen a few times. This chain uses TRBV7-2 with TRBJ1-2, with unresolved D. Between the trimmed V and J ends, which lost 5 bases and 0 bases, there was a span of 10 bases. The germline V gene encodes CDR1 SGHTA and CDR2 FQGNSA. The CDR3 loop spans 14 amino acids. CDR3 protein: CASSVGGSNYGYTF. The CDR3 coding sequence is TGTGCCAGCAGCGTAGGTGGCTCTAACTATGGCTACACCTTC.

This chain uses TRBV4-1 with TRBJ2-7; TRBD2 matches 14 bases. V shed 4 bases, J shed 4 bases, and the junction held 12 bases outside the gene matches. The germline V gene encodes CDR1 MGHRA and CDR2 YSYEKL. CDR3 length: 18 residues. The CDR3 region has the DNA TGCGCCAGCAGCCTTAGTCCCGGGACTAGCGGGAGAATGTACGAGCAGTACTTC. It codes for CASSLSPGTSGRMYEQYF.

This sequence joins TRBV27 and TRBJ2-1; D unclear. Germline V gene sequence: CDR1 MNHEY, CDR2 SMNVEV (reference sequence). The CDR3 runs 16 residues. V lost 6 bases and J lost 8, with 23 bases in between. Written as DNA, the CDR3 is TGTGCCAGCAGCCCCATTTGGCACCCAGTCTCAGATGAGCAGTTCTTC. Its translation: CASSPIWHPVSDEQFF.

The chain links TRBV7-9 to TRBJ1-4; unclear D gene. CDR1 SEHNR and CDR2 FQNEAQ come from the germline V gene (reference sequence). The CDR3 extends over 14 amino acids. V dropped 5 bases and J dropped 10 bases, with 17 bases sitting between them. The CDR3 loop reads CASSDSGEGGKLFF. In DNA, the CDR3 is TGTGCCAGCAGCGACTCCGGGGAGGGTGGAAAACTGTTTTTT.

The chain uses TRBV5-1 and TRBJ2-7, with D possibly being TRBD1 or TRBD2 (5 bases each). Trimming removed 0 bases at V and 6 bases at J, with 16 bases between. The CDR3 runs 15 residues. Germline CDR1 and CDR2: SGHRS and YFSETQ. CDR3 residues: CASSLVGTPRSEQYF. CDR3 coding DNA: TGCGCCAGCAGCTTGGTTGGGACCCCGAGGAGCGAGCAGTACTTC.

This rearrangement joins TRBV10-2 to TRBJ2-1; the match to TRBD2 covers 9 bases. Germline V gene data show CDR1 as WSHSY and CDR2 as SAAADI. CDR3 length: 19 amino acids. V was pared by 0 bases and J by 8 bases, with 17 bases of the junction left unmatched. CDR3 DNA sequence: TGCGCCAGCAGTGAGTCGACGGATTTCGGCGGGAGGGCCGCGGATGAGCAGTTCTTC. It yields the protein CASSESTDFGGRAADEQFF.

The CDR3 DNA follows: TGTGCCAGTAGTATTGGCAAGAGCACAGATACGCAGTATTTT. It codes for CASSIGKSTDTQYF. The chain carries TRBV19 and TRBJ2-3, with D hard to call. From germline, CDR1 is LNHDA and CDR2 SQIVND (reference sequence). V gave up 3 bases and J gave up 0 bases, with 7 bases separating them. This CDR3 is built from 14 residues.

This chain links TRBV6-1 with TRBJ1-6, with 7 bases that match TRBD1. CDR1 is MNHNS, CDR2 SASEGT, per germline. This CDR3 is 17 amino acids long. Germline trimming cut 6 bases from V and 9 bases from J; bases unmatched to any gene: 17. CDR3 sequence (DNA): TGTGCCAGCAGCCTACTGACTCCCGGGACAGCTTTTTCACCCCTCCACTTT. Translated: CASSLLTPGTAFSPLHF.

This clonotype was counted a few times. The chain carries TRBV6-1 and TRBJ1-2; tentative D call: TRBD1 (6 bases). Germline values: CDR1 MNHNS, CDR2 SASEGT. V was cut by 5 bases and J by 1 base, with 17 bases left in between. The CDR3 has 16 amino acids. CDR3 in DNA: TGTGCCAGCAGTACAACAGGGTATAGGCTTAACTATGGCTACACCTTC. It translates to CASSTTGYRLNYGYTF.

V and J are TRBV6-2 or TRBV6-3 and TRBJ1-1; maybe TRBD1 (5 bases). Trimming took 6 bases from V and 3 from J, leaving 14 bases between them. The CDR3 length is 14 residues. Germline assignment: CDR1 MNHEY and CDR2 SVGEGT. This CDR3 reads CASSLGLSYTEAFF. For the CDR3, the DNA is TGTGCCAGCAGCCTGGGACTATCCTACACTGAAGCTTTCTTT.

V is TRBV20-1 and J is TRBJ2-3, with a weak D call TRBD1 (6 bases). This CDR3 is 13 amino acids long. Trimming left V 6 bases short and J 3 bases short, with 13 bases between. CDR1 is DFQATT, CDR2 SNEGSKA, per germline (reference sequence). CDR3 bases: TGCAGTGCCCTACAAACAGGGACAGATACGCAGTATTTT. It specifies CSALQTGTDTQYF.

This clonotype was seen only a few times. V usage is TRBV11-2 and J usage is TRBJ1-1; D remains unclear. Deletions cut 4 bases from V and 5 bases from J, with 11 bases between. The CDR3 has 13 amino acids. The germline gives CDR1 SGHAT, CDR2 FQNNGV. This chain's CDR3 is CASSSRRVTEAFF. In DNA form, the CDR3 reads TGTGCCAGCAGCTCCCGGAGGGTAACTGAAGCTTTCTTT.

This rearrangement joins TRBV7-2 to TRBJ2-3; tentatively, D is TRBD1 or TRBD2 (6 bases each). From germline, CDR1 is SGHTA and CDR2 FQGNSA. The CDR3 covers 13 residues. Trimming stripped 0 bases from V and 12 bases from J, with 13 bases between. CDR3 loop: CASSLAGGPTQYF. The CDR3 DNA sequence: TGTGCCAGCAGCTTAGCTGGGGGGCCCACCCAGTATTTT.

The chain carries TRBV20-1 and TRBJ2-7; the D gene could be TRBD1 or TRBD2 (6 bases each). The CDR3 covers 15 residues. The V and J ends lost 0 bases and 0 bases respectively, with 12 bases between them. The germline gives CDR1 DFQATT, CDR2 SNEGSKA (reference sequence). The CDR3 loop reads CSARDLRGLSYEQYF. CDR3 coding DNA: TGCAGTGCTAGAGATCTACGGGGGCTCTCCTACGAGCAGTACTTC.

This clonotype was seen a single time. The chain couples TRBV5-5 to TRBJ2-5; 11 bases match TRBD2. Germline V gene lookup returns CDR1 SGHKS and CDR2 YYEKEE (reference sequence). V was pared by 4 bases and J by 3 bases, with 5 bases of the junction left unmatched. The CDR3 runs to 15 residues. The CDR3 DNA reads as TGTGCCAGCAGCGAGCTAGCGGGGGGCAAAGAGACCCAGTACTTC. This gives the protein CASSELAGGKETQYF.

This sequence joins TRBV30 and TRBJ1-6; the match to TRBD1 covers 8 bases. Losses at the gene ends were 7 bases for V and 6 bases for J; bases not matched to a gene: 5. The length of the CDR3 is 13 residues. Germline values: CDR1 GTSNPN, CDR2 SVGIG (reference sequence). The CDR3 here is CALTRGRNSPLHF. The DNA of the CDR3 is TGTGCCTTAACCAGGGGGCGTAATTCACCCCTCCACTTT.

CDR3 DNA: TGCAGTGCTAGAGTCGGGGGCGGTAATTCACCCCTCCACTTT. This gives the protein CSARVGGGNSPLHF. This chain links TRBV20-1 with TRBJ1-6; weak D call: TRBD1 (6 bases). Looked up from germline, CDR1 is DFQATT and CDR2 is SNEGSKA (reference sequence). This CDR3 is 14 amino acids long. Between the trimmed V and J ends, which lost 1 base and 6 bases, there was a span of 10 bases.

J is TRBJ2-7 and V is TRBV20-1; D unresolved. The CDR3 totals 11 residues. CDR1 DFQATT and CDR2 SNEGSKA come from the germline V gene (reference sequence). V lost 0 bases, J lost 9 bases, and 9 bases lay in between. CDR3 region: CSARDGYRQYF. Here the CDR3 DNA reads TGCAGTGCTAGAGATGGGTACAGGCAGTACTTC.

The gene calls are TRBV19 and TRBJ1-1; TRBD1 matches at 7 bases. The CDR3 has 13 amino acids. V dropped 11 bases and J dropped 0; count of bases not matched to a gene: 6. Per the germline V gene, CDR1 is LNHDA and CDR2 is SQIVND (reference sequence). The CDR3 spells CASGQGVNTEAFF. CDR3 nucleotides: TGTGCCTCGGGTCAGGGGGTGAACACTGAAGCTTTCTTT.

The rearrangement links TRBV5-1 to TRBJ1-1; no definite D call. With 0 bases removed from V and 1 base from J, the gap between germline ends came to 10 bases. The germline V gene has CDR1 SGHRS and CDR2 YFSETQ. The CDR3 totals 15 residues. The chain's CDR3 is CASSLVTGTNTEAFF. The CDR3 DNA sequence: TGCGCCAGCAGCTTGGTAACGGGTACGAACACTGAAGCTTTCTTT.

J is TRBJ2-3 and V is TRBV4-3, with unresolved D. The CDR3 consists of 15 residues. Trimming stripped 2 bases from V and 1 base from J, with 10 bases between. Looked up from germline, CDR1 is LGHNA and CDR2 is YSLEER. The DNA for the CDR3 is TGCGCCAGCAGCCAAACCCTGGCCCGCACAGATACGCAGTATTTT. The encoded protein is CASSQTLARTDTQYF.